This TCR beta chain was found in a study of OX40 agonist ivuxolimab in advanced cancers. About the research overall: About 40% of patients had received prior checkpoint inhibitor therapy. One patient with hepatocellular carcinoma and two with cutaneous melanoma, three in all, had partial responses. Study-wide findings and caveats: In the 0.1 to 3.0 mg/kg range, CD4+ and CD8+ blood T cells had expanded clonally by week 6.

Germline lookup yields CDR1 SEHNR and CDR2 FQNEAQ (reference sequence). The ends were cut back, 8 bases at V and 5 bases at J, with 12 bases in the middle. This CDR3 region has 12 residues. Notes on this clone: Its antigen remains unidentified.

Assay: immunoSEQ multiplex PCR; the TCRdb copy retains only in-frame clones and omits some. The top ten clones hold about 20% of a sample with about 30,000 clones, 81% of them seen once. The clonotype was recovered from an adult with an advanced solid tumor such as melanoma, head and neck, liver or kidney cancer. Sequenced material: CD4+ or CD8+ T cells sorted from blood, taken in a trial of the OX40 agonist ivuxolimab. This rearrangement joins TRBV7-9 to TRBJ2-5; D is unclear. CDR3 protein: CASGQSRETQYF. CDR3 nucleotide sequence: TGTGCCAGCGGGCAGAGTAGGGAGACCCAGTACTTC.